This T cell receptor beta chain was profiled in a study of blood T cell repertoires in COVID-19. Only in-frame clones appear in the TCRdb table, and some are missing; sequencing was by immunoSEQ multiplex PCR. The data show about 350,000 clones, about 88% seen once. This clone has just a few counts. Germline V gene lookup returns CDR1 MNHEY and CDR2 SVGAGI. V was cut by 5 bases and J by 0 bases, with 11 bases left in between. The CDR3 runs 15 residues. Specimen: PBMCs or T cells enriched from blood (not recorded which). The receptor was isolated from a woman aged 25-40 years who had been exposed to COVID-19. The rearrangement links TRBV6-5 to TRBJ1-3; D is possibly TRBD1 (6 bases). In nucleotides, the CDR3 is TGTGCCAGCAGTCCACAGGGAGCCTCTGGAAACACCATATATTTT. It specifies CASSPQGASGNTIYF.